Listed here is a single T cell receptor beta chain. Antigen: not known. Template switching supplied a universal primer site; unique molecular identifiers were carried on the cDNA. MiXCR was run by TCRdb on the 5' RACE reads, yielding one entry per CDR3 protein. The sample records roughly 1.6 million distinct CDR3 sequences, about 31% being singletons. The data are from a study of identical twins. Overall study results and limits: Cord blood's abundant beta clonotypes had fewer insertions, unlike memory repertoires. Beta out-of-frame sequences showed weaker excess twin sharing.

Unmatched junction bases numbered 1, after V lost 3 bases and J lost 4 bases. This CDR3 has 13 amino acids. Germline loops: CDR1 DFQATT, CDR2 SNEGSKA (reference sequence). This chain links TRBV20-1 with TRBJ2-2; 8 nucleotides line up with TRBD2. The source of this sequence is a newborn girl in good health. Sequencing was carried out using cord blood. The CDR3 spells CSASGRATGELFF. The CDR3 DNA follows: TGCAGTGCTAGCGGGAGGGCCACCGGGGAGCTGTTTTTT.